This entry concerns a single TCR beta chain. What it binds is not known. The data stem from a study of monozygotic twins with inflammatory bowel disease. Points from the study as a whole: IBD patients displayed reduced TCRbeta diversity (inverse Simpson) when set against healthy co-twins. Healthy twins shared more clonotypes with others than IBD patients, most markedly active ones.

CDR1 KGHSH and CDR2 LQKENI come from the germline V gene. The CDR3 is 16 residues long. During cDNA synthesis, UMIs that each contained a 6-nucleotide sample barcode were added by means of template switching. TCRdb reanalyzed the 5' RACE reads, giving one entry per CDR3 protein sequence and no DNA. This sample's clone table lists some 100,000 distinct CDR3 sequences. Whole blood that had not undergone T cell sorting provided the isolated total RNA. Specimen: blood. This receptor was identified in a human donor with ulcerative colitis or Crohn's disease, or a healthy co-twin of an affected twin (not recorded which). The chain combines TRBV18 with TRBJ2-5; there is no DNA to check the TCRdb D call of TRBD1. CDR3 in amino acids: CASSRRTGNGIETQYF.